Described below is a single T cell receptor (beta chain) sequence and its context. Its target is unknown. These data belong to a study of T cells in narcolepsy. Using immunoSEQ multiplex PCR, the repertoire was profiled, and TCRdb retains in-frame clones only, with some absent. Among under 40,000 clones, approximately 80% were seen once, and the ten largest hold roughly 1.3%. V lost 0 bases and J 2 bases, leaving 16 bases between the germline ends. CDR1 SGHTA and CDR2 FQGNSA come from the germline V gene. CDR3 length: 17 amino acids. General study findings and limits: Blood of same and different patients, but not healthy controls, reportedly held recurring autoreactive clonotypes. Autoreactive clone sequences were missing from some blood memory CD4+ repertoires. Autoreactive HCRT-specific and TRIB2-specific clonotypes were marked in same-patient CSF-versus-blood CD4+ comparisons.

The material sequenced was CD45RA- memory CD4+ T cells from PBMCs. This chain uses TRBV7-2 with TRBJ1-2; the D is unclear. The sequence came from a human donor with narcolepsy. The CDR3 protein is CASSLASQPPLNYGYTF. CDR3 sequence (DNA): TGTGCCAGCAGCTTAGCTTCCCAGCCGCCCCTCAACTATGGCTACACCTTC.